The rows below give T cell receptor beta chains drawn from one sample of a study of Ad26.COV2.S vaccination and SARS-CoV-2 variants. Data came from immunoSEQ multiplex PCR; TCRdb stores just in-frame clones and leaves some out. This table has more than 300,000 clones, around four fifths appearing once. Sequencing was performed on peripheral blood, taken in a trial of Ad26.COV2.S vaccine versus placebo. The receptor source for this set is a person between 18 and 65 years old who received the Ad26.COV2.S COVID-19 vaccine or a placebo. Each CDR3 is given with its conserved first and last residue. Each record gives: J gene, V gene, clone size, D gene, CDR3 length, CDR3 protein, CDR3 DNA. D genes are given only for firm matches. The size entry is marked missing in some rows and otherwise reads once, few, many or a size class.

TRBJ2-2,TRBV6-5,-,TRBD2,15,CASSWTSGNTGELFF,TGTGCCAGCAGTTGGACTAGCGGGAACACCGGGGAGCTGTTTTTT
TRBJ2-4,TRBV4-1,-,-,15,CASSQDRGGLNIQYF,TGCGCCAGCAGCCAAGATCGAGGGGGGTTAAACATTCAGTACTTC
TRBJ2-2,TRBV7-7,few,TRBD1,17,CASSFFRVGQGAGELFF,TGTGCTAGCAGCTTCTTCCGGGTGGGACAGGGGGCCGGGGAGCTGTTTTTT
TRBJ2-7,TRBV11-2,few,-,12,CASSPSPYEQYF,TGTGCCAGCAGCCCATCTCCATACGAGCAGTACTTC
TRBJ1-1,TRBV2,-,-,16,CASTPWGGAVNTEAFF,TGTGCCAGCACCCCTTGGGGGGGAGCGGTAAACACTGAAGCTTTCTTT
TRBJ2-2,TRBV28,-,-,17,CASSGRATSPGTGELFF,TGTGCCAGCAGTGGTAGGGCGACAAGCCCTGGGACCGGGGAGCTGTTTTTT
TRBJ1-5,TRBV7-6,-,-,15,CASSATGSNNQPQHF,TGTGCCAGCAGCGCTACAGGGTCCAACAATCAGCCCCAGCATTTT
TRBJ1-3,TRBV5-7,-,-,14,CASSPPGGGDTIYF,TGTGCCAGCAGCCCGCCGGGAGGCGGGGACACCATATATTTT
TRBJ1-1,TRBV28,few,TRBD1,12,CASSYRGTEAFF,TGTGCCAGCAGTTACAGGGGCACTGAAGCTTTCTTT
TRBJ2-5,TRBV5-1,-,-,15,CASSLAAGVEETQYF,TGCGCCAGCAGCTTGGCAGCGGGTGTTGAAGAGACCCAGTACTTC
TRBJ1-2,TRBV3-1/TRBV3-2,-,-,15,CASSHRRTDRDGYTF,TGTGCCAGCAGCCACCGCCGGACAGATAGGGATGGCTACACCTTC
TRBJ1-3,TRBV4-2,-,-,16,CASSQDLGGRVNTIYF,TGTGCCAGCAGCCAAGATTTAGGGGGAAGGGTAAACACCATATATTTT
TRBJ1-2,TRBV5-6,-,TRBD1,15,CASSLDSTGGYGYTF,TGTGCCAGCAGCTTGGATTCAACAGGGGGCTATGGCTACACCTTC
TRBJ2-6,TRBV19,once,-,16,CASSTGRNSGANVLTF,TGTGCCAGTAGTACCGGACGGAACTCTGGGGCCAACGTCCTGACTTTC
TRBJ2-1,TRBV27,-,TRBD2,18,CASTNLPTSGGRWNEQFF,TGTGCCAGCACCAATCTCCCGACTAGCGGGGGCCGGTGGAATGAGCAGTTCTTC
TRBJ2-3,TRBV20-1,-,TRBD2,15,CSASGQRGDIDTQYF,TGCAGTGCTAGTGGGCAGCGGGGGGATATAGATACGCAGTATTTT
TRBJ1-2,TRBV5-4,-,-,16,CASSLVPGQDLNGYTF,TGTGCCAGCAGCTTGGTCCCAGGGCAAGATTTGAATGGCTACACCTTC
TRBJ2-3,TRBV15,-,-,17,CATSRGAAISSTDTQYF,TGTGCCACCAGCAGGGGAGCAGCTATATCTAGCACAGATACGCAGTATTTT
TRBJ2-2,TRBV4-1,-,TRBD2,16,CASSQAGGPNTGELFF,TGCGCCAGCAGCCAAGCGGGGGGGCCCAACACCGGGGAGCTGTTTTTT
TRBJ2-3,TRBV2,-,-,13,CASSAGLGDTQYF,TGTGCCAGCAGTGCAGGGCTAGGAGATACGCAGTATTTT
TRBJ1-2,TRBV29-1,-,TRBD1,13,CSVGTGAGYGYTF,TGCAGCGTGGGGACAGGGGCAGGCTATGGCTACACCTTC
TRBJ2-1,TRBV6-5,-,-,15,CASSPLGPNYNEQFF,TGTGCCAGCAGTCCCCTGGGCCCAAACTACAATGAGCAGTTCTTC
TRBJ2-5,TRBV6-5,once,-,15,CASSYAGGPQETQYF,TGTGCCAGCAGTTACGCCGGGGGGCCCCAAGAGACCCAGTACTTC
TRBJ1-1,TRBV28,-,-,16,CASSFRGFGFGTEAFF,TGTGCCAGCAGTTTTCGGGGGTTCGGGTTCGGCACTGAAGCTTTCTTT
TRBJ1-1,TRBV29-1,once,-,12,CSATDPGTEAFF,TGCAGCGCCACCGATCCGGGGACTGAAGCTTTCTTT
TRBJ2-1,TRBV6-5,few,-,15,CASSRPATLYNEQFF,TGTGCCAGCAGCCGCCCTGCGACCCTCTACAATGAGCAGTTCTTC